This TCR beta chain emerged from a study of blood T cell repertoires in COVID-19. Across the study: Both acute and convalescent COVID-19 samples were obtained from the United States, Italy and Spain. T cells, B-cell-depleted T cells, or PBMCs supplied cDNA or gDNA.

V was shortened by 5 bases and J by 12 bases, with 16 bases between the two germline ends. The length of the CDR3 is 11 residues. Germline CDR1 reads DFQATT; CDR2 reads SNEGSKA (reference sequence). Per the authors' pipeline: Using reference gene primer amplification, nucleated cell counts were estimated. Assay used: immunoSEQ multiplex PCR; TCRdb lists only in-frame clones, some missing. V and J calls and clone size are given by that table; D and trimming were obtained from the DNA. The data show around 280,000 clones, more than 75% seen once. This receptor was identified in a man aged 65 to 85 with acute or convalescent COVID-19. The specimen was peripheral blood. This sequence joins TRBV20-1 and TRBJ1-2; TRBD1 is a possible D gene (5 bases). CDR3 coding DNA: TGCAGTGCTGGGACTACCGTTTACAACACCTTC. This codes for CSAGTTVYNTF.